This T cell receptor (beta chain) appears in the sequencing data of a study of cytomegalovirus exposure and HLA in healthy donors. Regarding the study as a whole: There were around 160 TCR beta chains listed as cytomegalovirus-associated. Among the sequence variants, a highly shared cluster was likely an artifact of sequencing. It was reported that TCR beta sequences correctly inferred the HLA-A and HLA-B alleles for most subjects.

Worth noting for this clone: Its antigen is unknown.

The primer mix had 60 Vbeta and 13 Jbeta primers. Measured with immunoSEQ multiplex PCR; TCRdb has only the in-frame clones, and not every one. Among some 220,000 clones listed, about 89% were seen once. The CDR3 consists of 14 residues. The V and J ends lost 3 bases and 5 bases, in that order; junction bases with no gene match: 6. Germline CDR1 and CDR2: SGHTA and FQGNSA. Sample: PBMCs. The chain recombines TRBV7-2 with TRBJ2-7; 8 bases are shared with TRBD1. This receptor was obtained from a woman between 18 and 29 years old in good health and CMV-seronegative. The CDR3 coding sequence is TGTGCCAGCAGCTTCTGGACAGGGTCCCACGAGCAGTACTTC. It translates to CASSFWTGSHEQYF.